One and the same sample provided the 30 T cell receptor beta chains below, sequenced in a study of regulatory dendritic cells for organ transplantation (dated by TCRdb to about 2017). Receptor libraries were prepared by the immunoSEQ multiplex PCR assay. TCRdb provides this immuneACCESS table in a form limited to in-frame rearrangements. Some clones are lacking; in checked studies, under half of them reflect an unresolved V gene, and why the rest are absent is not known. This sample lists 29,000 or so clones; roughly 85% were detected once. The ten top clones hold 2% to 2.5% of the sample. Sequenced material: memory CD4+ T cells from blood. The cell subset or site tag for this specimen amounts to: CD45RO+ memory T cells. The origin of the receptors is a human donor in good health.

The chain uses TRBV6-6 and TRBJ2-7; a possible D gene is TRBD2 (6 bases). V gave up 6 bases and J gave up 4 bases, with 22 bases separating them. Germline loops: CDR1 MNHNY, CDR2 SVGAGI (reference sequence). The CDR3 contains 16 residues. The CDR3 loop reads CASSPGGSSYLYEQYF. The CDR3 DNA reads TGTGCCAGCAGCCCTGGGGGGTCGTCCTACCTTTACGAGCAGTACTTC.

A single count supports this clone. This chain connects TRBV7-2 to TRBJ1-4; 8 nucleotides line up with TRBD1. This CDR3 comprises 17 residues. V gave up 1 base and J gave up 6 bases; unmatched junction bases: 10. The V gene's germline CDR1 is SGHTA and CDR2 FQGNSA. The CDR3 DNA follows: TGTGCCAGCAGCTTAGTAGGTCAGGGGGCCCCCCATGAAAAACTGTTTTTT. This sequence encodes CASSLVGQGAPHEKLFF.

This clone has only a few counts. CDR3 sequence: CASSTNRGIDEKLFF. The CDR3 coding sequence is TGTGCCAGCAGCACCAACAGGGGTATTGATGAAAAACTGTTTTTT. This chain links TRBV5-4 with TRBJ1-4, with 7 bases fitting TRBD1. Per germline, CDR1 SGHNT and CDR2 YYREEE (reference sequence). The CDR3 runs to 15 residues. J was trimmed by 6 bases and V by 4 bases; bases with no gene match: 9.

This chain joins TRBV2 and TRBJ2-7, with D possibly being TRBD1 (5 bases). Per germline, CDR1 SNHLY and CDR2 FYNNEI. CDR3 length equals 14 residues. Trimming removed 3 bases from V and 3 bases from J, with 12 bases in between. This chain's CDR3 is CASSEGLRGYEQYF. The CDR3 nucleotides are TGTGCCAGCAGTGAGGGGCTAAGAGGCTACGAGCAGTACTTC.

The rearrangement joins TRBV5-1 to TRBJ2-7; D is unclear. There are 13 residues in the CDR3. The V gene lost 4 bases and the J gene lost 2 bases, with 10 bases spanning the gap. CDR1 is SGHRS and CDR2 is YFSETQ in the germline V gene. The CDR3 nucleotides read TGCGCCAGCAGCCGGTGGGGTACCTACGAGCAGTACTTC. Translation gives CASSRWGTYEQYF.

The genes are TRBV9 and TRBJ1-3, with D unclear. The V gene's germline CDR1 is SGDLS and CDR2 YYNGEE. Trimming took 0 bases from V and 1 from J, leaving 14 bases between them. The CDR3 has 17 residues. The CDR3 region is CASSVEGRFASGNTIYF. The CDR3 nucleotides are TGTGCCAGCAGCGTAGAAGGCAGATTCGCTTCTGGAAACACCATATATTTT.

V gene TRBV15 combines with J gene TRBJ1-1; TRBD1 might be the D (5 bases). Germline CDR1 is LNHNV and CDR2 is YYDKDF (reference sequence). The V gene lost 3 bases and the J gene lost 0 bases, with 14 bases spanning the gap. The length of the CDR3 is 16 residues. CDR3 sequence (DNA): TGTGCCACCAGCAGGGAAACCGGGACGGTGAACACTGAAGCTTTCTTT. This encodes CATSRETGTVNTEAFF.

This chain joins TRBV7-2 and TRBJ1-4; D ambiguous. The V end was cut by 4 bases, the J end by 8 bases, with 17 bases between. This CDR3 has 15 residues. CDR1 and CDR2 from the germline V gene are SGHTA and FQGNSA. The CDR3: CASSSSHSSGEKLFF. Written as DNA, the CDR3 is TGTGCCAGCAGCTCTTCCCATTCAAGCGGGGAAAAACTGTTTTTT.

The table lists this clone with a few counts. This chain uses TRBV7-2 with TRBJ1-2; D ambiguous. This CDR3 has 14 residues. In germline, CDR1 is SGHTA, CDR2 FQGNSA. Between the trimmed V and J ends, which lost 4 bases and 4 bases, there was a span of 13 bases. CDR3 sequence reads: CASSYITSGYGYTF. The CDR3 coding sequence is TGTGCCAGCAGCTACATCACATCCGGCTATGGCTACACCTTC. Full variable domain (rest looked up from reference TRBV7-2 and TRBJ1-2): GAGVSQSPSNKVTEKGKDVELRCDPISGHTALYWYRQSLGQGLEFLIYFQGNSAPDKSGLPSDRFSAERTGGSVSTLTIQRTQQEDSAVYLCASSYITSGYGYTFGSGTRLTVV.

This clone was seen once. Other nucleotide sequences from this sample produce the same CDR3. The chain carries TRBV6-6 and TRBJ1-5; D is unclear. V lost 2 bases and J 0 bases, leaving 8 bases between the germline ends. The CDR3 contains 15 residues. Germline V CDR1 and CDR2: MNHNY, SVGAGI (reference sequence). The CDR3 bases are TGTGCCAGCAGTTACAATCCTTATAGCAATCAGCCCCAGCATTTT. It translates to CASSYNPYSNQPQHF.

The chain uses TRBV7-8 and TRBJ1-1; tentatively, D is TRBD1 (5 bases). The germline V gene encodes CDR1 SGHVS and CDR2 FQNEAQ. Trimming cost V 2 bases and J 1 base, with 14 bases left between them. The length of the CDR3 is 16 residues. The CDR3, as DNA: TGTGCCAGCAGCTTACAGGGCCCAACATCGAACACTGAAGCTTTCTTT. Its protein is CASSLQGPTSNTEAFF.

In this sample, this clone turned up once. The CDR3 spells CASSRARRSEDYSPPQYF. CDR3 coding DNA: TGTGCCAGCAGCCGTGCTCGGCGGTCCGAGGACTACTCCCCGCCCCAGTACTTC. The chain couples TRBV4-2 to TRBJ2-5, with D maybe TRBD2 (6 bases). Trimming took off 4 bases at V and 9 bases at J, with 30 bases between the two ends. Germline V gene data show CDR1 as LGHNA and CDR2 as YNFKEQ. The CDR3 length is 18 residues.

The chain employs TRBV6-5 and TRBJ2-1; perhaps TRBD2 as D (7 bases). Germline CDR1 MNHEY, CDR2 SVGAGI. The CDR3 length is 15 residues. V gave up 6 bases and J gave up 7 bases, with 19 bases separating them. DNA of the CDR3: TGTGCCAGCAGGGATACCGGGGGGCACAAAAATGAGCAGTTCTTC. This translates into CASRDTGGHKNEQFF.

This clone was seen only once. The genes are TRBV10-1 and TRBJ1-1; D is unresolved. V was pared by 0 bases and J by 4 bases, with 6 bases between. Germline assignment: CDR1 WNHNN and CDR2 SYGVQD (reference sequence). This CDR3 region has 13 residues. Here the CDR3 reads CASSESGPTEAFF. The CDR3 DNA is TGCGCCAGCAGTGAGTCAGGGCCCACTGAAGCTTTCTTT.

This chain links TRBV5-1 with TRBJ2-7; either TRBD1 or TRBD2 may fit D (5 bases each). This CDR3 spans 15 amino acids. Germline-derived CDR1 and CDR2 are SGHRS and YFSETQ. With 5 bases removed from V and 2 bases from J, the gap between germline ends came to 17 bases. CDR3: CASRYAGTDAYEQYF. In DNA form, the CDR3 reads TGCGCCAGCAGGTACGCCGGGACCGACGCCTACGAGCAGTACTTC. Full variable domain (rest looked up from reference TRBV5-1 and TRBJ2-7): KAGVTQTPRYLIKTRGQQVTLSCSPISGHRSVSWYQQTPGQGLQFLFEYFSETQRNKGNFPGRFSGRQFSNSRSEMNVSTLELGDSALYLCASRYAGTDAYEQYFGPGTRLTVT.

The chain uses TRBV6-5 and TRBJ1-4; D may be TRBD1 (6 bases). Germline values: CDR1 MNHEY, CDR2 SVGAGI. The V gene lost 7 bases and the J gene lost 6 bases, with 18 bases spanning the gap. The CDR3 extends over 15 amino acids. The CDR3 region is CASTTRGGAYEKLFF. CDR3 nucleotide sequence: TGTGCCAGCACAACAAGAGGGGGGGCCTATGAAAAACTGTTTTTT.

The chain combines TRBV11-2 with TRBJ2-1; D is uncertain. The germline CDR1 and CDR2 sequences are SGHAT and FQNNGV. Trimming shortened V by 1 base and J by 3 bases, and 7 bases separated the two germline ends. CDR3 size: 14 residues. In DNA form, the CDR3 reads TGTGCCAGCAGCTTAGCTCCAGTCTACAATGAGCAGTTCTTC. It codes for CASSLAPVYNEQFF.

This clone was observed a single time. The genes are TRBV2 and TRBJ2-2; 9 positions match TRBD1. This CDR3 is 17 amino acids long. Germline V gene sequence: CDR1 SNHLY, CDR2 FYNNEI. J was trimmed by 3 bases and V by 4 bases; bases with no gene match: 9. The CDR3 DNA sequence: TGTGCCAGCAGTGTGTACGGACAGGGGCGCTACACCGGGGAGCTGTTTTTT. Protein: CASSVYGQGRYTGELFF.

This chain links TRBV6-6 with TRBJ1-4, with TRBD1 matching over 8 bases. CDR3 size: 15 residues. CDR1 and CDR2 from the germline V gene are MNHNY and SVGAGI (reference sequence). V was pared by 5 bases and J by 8 bases, with 10 bases of the junction left unmatched. The CDR3 reads CASSIPTGVGEKLFF. CDR3 in DNA: TGTGCCAGCAGTATACCGACAGGGGTGGGCGAAAAACTGTTTTTT.

This chain uses TRBV18 with TRBJ2-3; 9 bases fit TRBD2. The CDR3 is made up of 14 amino acids. Trimming removed 6 bases from V and 2 bases from J; junction bases left unmatched: 3. Germline V gene lookup returns CDR1 KGHSH and CDR2 LQKENI. Written as DNA, the CDR3 is TGTGCCAGCTCCCCTAGCGGGGACACAGATACGCAGTATTTT. Amino acid sequence: CASSPSGDTDTQYF.

The V and J genes are TRBV5-1 and TRBJ2-5, with D possibly being TRBD1 (6 bases). V was cut by 0 bases and J by 5 bases, with 14 bases left in between. Per the germline V gene, CDR1 is SGHRS and CDR2 is YFSETQ. This CDR3 comprises 15 residues. The CDR3 protein is CASSLGGQGHETQYF. The CDR3 nucleotides read TGCGCCAGCAGCTTGGGGGGTCAGGGGCACGAGACCCAGTACTTC.

This rearrangement joins TRBV9 to TRBJ2-3, with a possible D match to TRBD1 (6 bases). The ends were cut back, 2 bases at V and 4 bases at J, with 11 bases in the middle. The CDR3 covers 14 residues. Germline V lookup: CDR1 SGDLS, CDR2 YYNGEE. In nucleotides, the CDR3 is TGTGCCAGCAGCGTCAGGGGTTTTGCAGATACGCAGTATTTT. This translates into CASSVRGFADTQYF.

This sequence joins TRBV7-9 and TRBJ2-2; 11 bases line up with TRBD2. The CDR3 totals 16 residues. Germline V gene lookup returns CDR1 SEHNR and CDR2 FQNEAQ (reference sequence). The junction had 6 bases not matched to a gene; V was cut back by 3 bases and J by 6 bases. The CDR3, as DNA: TGTGCCAGCAGCTTCTATAGCGGGGGGGCCCCCGGGGAGCTGTTTTTT. It is translated as CASSFYSGGAPGELFF.

Comment on this clone: One junction end does not reproduce the germline sequence, and a read error may be involved. The identical CDR3 is also encoded by other nucleotide sequences in the sample. This chain connects TRBV4-2 to TRBJ2-2; D not certain. Germline lookup yields CDR1 LGHNA and CDR2 YNFKEQ. This CDR3 has 15 residues. Written as DNA, the CDR3 is TGTGCTAGCAGCCAAGATATGGGCGGCACCGGGGAGCTGTTTTTT. It codes for CASSQDMGGTGELFF.

The chain couples TRBV6-6 to TRBJ2-3, with 10 bases that match TRBD1. The ends lost 7 bases at V and 4 bases at J; junction bases unmatched: 5. CDR3 length: 14 residues. Germline CDR1 MNHNY, CDR2 SVGAGI (reference sequence). The CDR3 loop is CASIRDRGSDTQYF. DNA of the CDR3: TGTGCCAGCATCCGGGACAGGGGATCAGATACGCAGTATTTT.

V gene TRBV29-1 combines with J gene TRBJ1-3, with a possible D match to TRBD1 (6 bases). Trimming took 1 base from V and 2 from J, leaving 6 bases between them. This CDR3 is built from 13 residues. In germline, CDR1 is SQVTM, CDR2 ANQGSEA. The CDR3 reads CSVEGTAGNTIYF. The DNA of the CDR3 is TGCAGCGTTGAAGGGACAGCTGGAAACACCATATATTTT.

The chain combines TRBV2 with TRBJ1-5; 9 nucleotides align to TRBD1. The CDR3 runs to 13 residues. Looked up from germline, CDR1 is SNHLY and CDR2 is FYNNEI. V gave up 7 bases and J gave up 7 bases; unmatched junction bases: 5. The CDR3, as DNA: TGTGCCAGCAAGGGACAGGGCGAGCAGCCCCAGCATTTT. Residues: CASKGQGEQPQHF.

The chain recombines TRBV6-5 with TRBJ1-2; D remains unclear. Trimming shortened V by 5 bases and J by 4 bases, and 8 bases separated the two germline ends. CDR3 length: 12 amino acids. Germline CDR1 MNHEY, CDR2 SVGAGI. The CDR3 protein is CASSAGPYGYTF. The CDR3 coding sequence is TGTGCCAGCAGTGCAGGCCCCTATGGCTACACCTTC.

V is TRBV6-5 and J is TRBJ2-5; 7 bases match TRBD2. V lost 6 bases and J lost 1; bases outside the gene matches: 5. The germline CDR1 and CDR2 sequences are MNHEY and SVGAGI. The CDR3 runs to 14 residues. Written as DNA, the CDR3 is TGTGCCAGCAGCAGACTAGCAGGCCAAGAGACCCAGTACTTC. Protein: CASSRLAGQETQYF.

The chain uses TRBV18 and TRBJ2-1; TRBD2 matches at 8 bases. V dropped 6 bases and J dropped 5; count of bases not matched to a gene: 9. The CDR3 has 15 amino acids. Germline loops: CDR1 KGHSH, CDR2 LQKENI. In nucleotides, the CDR3 is TGTGCCAGCTCTCGCAGTAGCGGGGAAAACAATGAGCAGTTCTTC. Its protein product is CASSRSSGENNEQFF.